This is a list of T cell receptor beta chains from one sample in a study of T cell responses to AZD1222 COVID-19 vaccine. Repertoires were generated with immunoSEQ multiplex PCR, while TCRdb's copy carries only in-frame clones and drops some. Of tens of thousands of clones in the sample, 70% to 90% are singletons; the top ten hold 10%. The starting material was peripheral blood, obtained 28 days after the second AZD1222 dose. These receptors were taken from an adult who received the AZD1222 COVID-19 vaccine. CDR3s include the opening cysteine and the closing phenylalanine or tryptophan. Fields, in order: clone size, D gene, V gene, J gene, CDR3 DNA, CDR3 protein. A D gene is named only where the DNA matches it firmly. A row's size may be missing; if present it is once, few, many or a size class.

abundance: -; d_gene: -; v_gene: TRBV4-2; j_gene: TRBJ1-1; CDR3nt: TGTGCCAGCAGCCAAGTTGGTCGCGGGGGCGGCACTGAAGCTTTCTTT; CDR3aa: CASSQVGRGGGTEAFF
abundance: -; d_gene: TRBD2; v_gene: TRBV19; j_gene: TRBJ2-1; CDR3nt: TGTGCCAGTAGTATAGATCCTAGCGGGGGGGCCAATGAGCAGTTCTTC; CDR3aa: CASSIDPSGGANEQFF
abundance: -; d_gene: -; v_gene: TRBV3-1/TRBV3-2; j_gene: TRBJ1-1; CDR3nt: TGTGCCAGCAGCCATCAAGGGACTGAAGCTTTCTTT; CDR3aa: CASSHQGTEAFF
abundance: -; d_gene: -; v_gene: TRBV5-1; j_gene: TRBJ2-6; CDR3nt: TGCGCCAGCAGCTTTGGGGACCGAGCCAACGTCCTGACTTTC; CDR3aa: CASSFGDRANVLTF
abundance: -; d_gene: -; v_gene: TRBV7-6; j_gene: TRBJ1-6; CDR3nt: TGTGCCAGCAGCTTAGGGGATACCGCCTATAATTCACCCCTCCACTTT; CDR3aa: CASSLGDTAYNSPLHF
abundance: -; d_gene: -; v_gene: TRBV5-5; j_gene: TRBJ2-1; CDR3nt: TGTGCCAGCAGCGTCCTACTCTACAATGAGCAGTTCTTC; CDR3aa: CASSVLLYNEQFF
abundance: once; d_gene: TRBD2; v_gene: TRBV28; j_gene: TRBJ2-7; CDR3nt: TGTGCCGGTCGACTGGGACTAGCGGGATTCACCTACGAGCAGTACTTC; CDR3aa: CAGRLGLAGFTYEQYF
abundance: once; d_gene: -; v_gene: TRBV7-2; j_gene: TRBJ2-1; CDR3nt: TGTGCCAGCAGCTTAGGGGGGACCCGAGCAAATGAGCAGTTCTTC; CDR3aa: CASSLGGTRANEQFF
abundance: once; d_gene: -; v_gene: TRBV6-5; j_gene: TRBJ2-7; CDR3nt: TGTGCCAGCAGCACTAATGACCAGGTCGAGCAGTACTTC; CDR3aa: CASSTNDQVEQYF
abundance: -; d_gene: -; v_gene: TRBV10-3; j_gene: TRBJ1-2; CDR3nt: TGTGCCATCAGTGATTCGCACAGGGAAGAGGGCTATGGCTACACCTTC; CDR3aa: CAISDSHREEGYGYTF
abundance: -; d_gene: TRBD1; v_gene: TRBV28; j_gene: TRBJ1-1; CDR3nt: TGTGCCAGCAGTTTACCGGGACAGGGGAAGTACACTGAAGCTTTCTTT; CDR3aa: CASSLPGQGKYTEAFF
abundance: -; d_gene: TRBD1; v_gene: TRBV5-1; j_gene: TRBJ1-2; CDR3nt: TGCGCCAGCAGCTTGGAGGGACAGGTCGATGGCTACACCTTC; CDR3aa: CASSLEGQVDGYTF
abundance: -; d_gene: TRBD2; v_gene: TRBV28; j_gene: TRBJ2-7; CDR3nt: TGTGCCAGCAGTTTATCCGGGGGGGCCTACGAGCAGTACTTC; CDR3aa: CASSLSGGAYEQYF
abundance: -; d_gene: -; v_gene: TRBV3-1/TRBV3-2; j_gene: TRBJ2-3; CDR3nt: TGTGCCAGCAGCCAGAGACCGCGGGCGCAGTATTTT; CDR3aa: CASSQRPRAQYF
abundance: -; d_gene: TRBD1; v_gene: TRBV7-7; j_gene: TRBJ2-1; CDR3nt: TGTGCTAGCAGCCCCGGGACAGCGAGTTACAATGAGCAGTTCTTC; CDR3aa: CASSPGTASYNEQFF
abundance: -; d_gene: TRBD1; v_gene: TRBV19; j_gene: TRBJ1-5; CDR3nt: TGTGCCATCAGTCGACAGGGTGGCAATCAGCCCCAGCATTTT; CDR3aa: CAISRQGGNQPQHF
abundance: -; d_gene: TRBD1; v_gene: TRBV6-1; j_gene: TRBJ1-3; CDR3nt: TGTGCCAGCAGTGTCCAGGGGGGCAGGAACTCTGGAAACACCATATATTTT; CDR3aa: CASSVQGGRNSGNTIYF
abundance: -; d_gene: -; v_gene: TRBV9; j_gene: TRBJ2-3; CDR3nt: TGTGCCAGCAGCTCTTACCGGGACATCGGACCAGATACGCAGTATTTT; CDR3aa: CASSSYRDIGPDTQYF
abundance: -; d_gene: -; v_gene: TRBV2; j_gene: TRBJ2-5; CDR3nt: TGTGCCAGCAGTGGGGCAGGGTCTAAAGAGACCCAGTACTTC; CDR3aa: CASSGAGSKETQYF
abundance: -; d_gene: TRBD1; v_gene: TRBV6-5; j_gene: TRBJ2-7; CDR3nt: TGTGCCAGCAGGGAGGGGACAGGGAGCTCCTACGAGCAGTACTTC; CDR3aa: CASREGTGSSYEQYF
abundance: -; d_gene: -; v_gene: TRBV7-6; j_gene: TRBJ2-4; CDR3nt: TGTGCCAGCAGCGCGGGTTTCCTTGAAGGGAACATTCAGTACTTC; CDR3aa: CASSAGFLEGNIQYF
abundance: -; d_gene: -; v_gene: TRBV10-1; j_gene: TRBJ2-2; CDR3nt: TGCGCCAGCAGTGAGTCCCTCTTAAGTACCGGGGAGCTGTTTTTT; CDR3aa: CASSESLLSTGELFF
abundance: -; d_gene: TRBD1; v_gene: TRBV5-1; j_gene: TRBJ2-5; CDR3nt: TGCGCCAGCAGCAAAGGACAGGATGAAGAGACCCAGTACTTC; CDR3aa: CASSKGQDEETQYF
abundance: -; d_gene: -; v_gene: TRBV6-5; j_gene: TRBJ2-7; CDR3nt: TGTGCCAGCAGGGGGGGACGTAAGAGCTCCTACGAGCAGTACTTC; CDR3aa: CASRGGRKSSYEQYF
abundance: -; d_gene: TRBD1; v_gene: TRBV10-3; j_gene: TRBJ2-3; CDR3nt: TGTGCCATCAGTGAGTCCTGGGACAGCGGACCTGATACGCAGTATTTT; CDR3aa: CAISESWDSGPDTQYF
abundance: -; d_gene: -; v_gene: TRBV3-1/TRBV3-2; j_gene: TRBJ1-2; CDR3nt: TGTGCCAGCAGCCAACGAAGGGGGTCTAACTATGGCTACACCTTC; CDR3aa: CASSQRRGSNYGYTF
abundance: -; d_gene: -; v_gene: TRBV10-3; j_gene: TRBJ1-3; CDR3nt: TGTGCCATCAGTGAGTACGGCGGATCTGGAAACACCATATATTTT; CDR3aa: CAISEYGGSGNTIYF
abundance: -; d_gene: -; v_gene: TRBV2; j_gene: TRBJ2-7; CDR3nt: TGTGCCAGCAGTGAATGGGACTACGAGCAGTACTTC; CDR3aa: CASSEWDYEQYF
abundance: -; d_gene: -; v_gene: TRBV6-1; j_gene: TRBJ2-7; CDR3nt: TGTGCCAGCAGTGAAGTGGGGGACGCTGGCGAGCAGTACTTC; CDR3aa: CASSEVGDAGEQYF
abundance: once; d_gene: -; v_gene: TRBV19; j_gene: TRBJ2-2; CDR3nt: TGTGCCAGTAGCCCCGGCGGACAGTACACCGGGGAGCTGTTTTTT; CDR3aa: CASSPGGQYTGELFF
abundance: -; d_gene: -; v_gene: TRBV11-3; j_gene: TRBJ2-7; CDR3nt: TGTGCCAGCAGCTCGGGTGGCTACGAGCAGTACTTC; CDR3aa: CASSSGGYEQYF
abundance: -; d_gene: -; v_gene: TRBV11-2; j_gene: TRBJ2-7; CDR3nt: TGTGCCAGCAGCCAACCGACTAGGCTGAGCGAGCAGTACTTC; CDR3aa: CASSQPTRLSEQYF
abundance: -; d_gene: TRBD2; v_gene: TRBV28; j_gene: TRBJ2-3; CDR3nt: TGTGCCAGCAGGAATAGCGGGGATACAGATACGCAGTATTTT; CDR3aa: CASRNSGDTDTQYF
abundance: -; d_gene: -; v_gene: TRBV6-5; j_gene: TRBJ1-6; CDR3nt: TGTGCCAGCAGAAGGAGCTCCTATAATTCACCCCTCCACTTT; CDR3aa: CASRRSSYNSPLHF
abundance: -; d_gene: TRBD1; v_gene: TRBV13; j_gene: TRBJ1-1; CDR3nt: TGTGCCAGCAGCGGAGGGGGCATTGAAGCTTTCTTT; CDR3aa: CASSGGGIEAFF
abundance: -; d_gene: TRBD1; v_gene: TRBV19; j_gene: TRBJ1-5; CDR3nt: TGTGCCAGTAGTATATCTCGGACAGGGGGAGGTCAGCCCCAGCATTTT; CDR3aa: CASSISRTGGGQPQHF
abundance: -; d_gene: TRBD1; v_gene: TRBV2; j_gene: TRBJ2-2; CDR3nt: TGTGCCAGCAGCTACAGGGGGCGCTCCGGGGAGCTGTTTTTT; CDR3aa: CASSYRGRSGELFF
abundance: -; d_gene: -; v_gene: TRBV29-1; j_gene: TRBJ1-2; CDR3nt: TGCAGCGTTGGGTTGAAAAAGGGGGACGGCTACACCTTC; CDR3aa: CSVGLKKGDGYTF
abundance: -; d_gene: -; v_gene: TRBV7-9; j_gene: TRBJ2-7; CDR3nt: TGTGCCAGCAGCTTCTCCGGGACGGCATCCTACGAGCAGTACTTC; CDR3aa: CASSFSGTASYEQYF
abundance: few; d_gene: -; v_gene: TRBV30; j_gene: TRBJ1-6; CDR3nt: TGTGCCTTTGACAGAGTCGCCTATAATTCACCCCTCCACTTT; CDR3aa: CAFDRVAYNSPLHF
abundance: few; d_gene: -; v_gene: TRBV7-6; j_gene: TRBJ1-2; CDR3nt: TGTGCCAGCAGCCTCCTCGGAGGGGGTGACTATGGCTACACCTTC; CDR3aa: CASSLLGGGDYGYTF
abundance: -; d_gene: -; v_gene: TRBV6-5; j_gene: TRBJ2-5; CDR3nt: TGTGCCAGCGTGGTGGGACACCCCCAAGAGACCCAGTACTTC; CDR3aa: CASVVGHPQETQYF
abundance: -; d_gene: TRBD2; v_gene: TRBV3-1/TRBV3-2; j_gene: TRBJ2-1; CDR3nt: TGTGCCAGCAGCCGGGGGGGCAATGAGCAGTTCTTC; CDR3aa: CASSRGGNEQFF
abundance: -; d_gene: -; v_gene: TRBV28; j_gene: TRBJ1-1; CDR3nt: TGTGCCAGCAGTTTGGGGGGGGGCGCTGGGAACACTGAAGCTTTCTTT; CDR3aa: CASSLGGGAGNTEAFF
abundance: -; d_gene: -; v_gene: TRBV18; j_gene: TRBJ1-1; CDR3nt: TGTGCCAGCTCACCACGGGAGGGAAGGACTGAAGCTTTCTTT; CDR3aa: CASSPREGRTEAFF
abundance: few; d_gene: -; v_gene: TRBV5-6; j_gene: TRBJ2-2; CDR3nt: TGTGCCAGCAGCTTGGGACCGCACGGCGGGGAGCTGTTTTTT; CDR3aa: CASSLGPHGGELFF
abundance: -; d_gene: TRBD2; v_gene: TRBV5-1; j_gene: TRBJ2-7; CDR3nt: TGCGCCAGCAGCTCGGACCCCGGGACTACATACGAGCAGTACTTC; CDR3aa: CASSSDPGTTYEQYF
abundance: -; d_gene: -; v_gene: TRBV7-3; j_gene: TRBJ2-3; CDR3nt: TGTGCCAGCAGCTTAAGTAGGGACTCAAGCACAGATACGCAGTATTTT; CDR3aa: CASSLSRDSSTDTQYF
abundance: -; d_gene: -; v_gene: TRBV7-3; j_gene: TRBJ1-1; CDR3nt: TGTGCCAGCAGCTTTCAGGGGTCGAACACTGAAGCTTTCTTT; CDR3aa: CASSFQGSNTEAFF
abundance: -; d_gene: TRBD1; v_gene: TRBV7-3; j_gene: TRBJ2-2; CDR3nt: TGTGCCAGCAGCCCAGGGGGAGTAGGTCGCGCCGGGGAGCTGTTTTTT; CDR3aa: CASSPGGVGRAGELFF
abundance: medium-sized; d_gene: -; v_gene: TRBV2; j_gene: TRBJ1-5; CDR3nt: TGTGCCAGCAAATGGGGGGGGATGGCCTCCTGGGGACAGCCCCAGCATTTT; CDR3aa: CASKWGGMASWGQPQHF
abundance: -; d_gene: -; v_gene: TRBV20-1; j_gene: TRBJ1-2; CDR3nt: TGCAGTGCTAGACAGGGGTCTGGCTACACCTTC; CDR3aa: CSARQGSGYTF